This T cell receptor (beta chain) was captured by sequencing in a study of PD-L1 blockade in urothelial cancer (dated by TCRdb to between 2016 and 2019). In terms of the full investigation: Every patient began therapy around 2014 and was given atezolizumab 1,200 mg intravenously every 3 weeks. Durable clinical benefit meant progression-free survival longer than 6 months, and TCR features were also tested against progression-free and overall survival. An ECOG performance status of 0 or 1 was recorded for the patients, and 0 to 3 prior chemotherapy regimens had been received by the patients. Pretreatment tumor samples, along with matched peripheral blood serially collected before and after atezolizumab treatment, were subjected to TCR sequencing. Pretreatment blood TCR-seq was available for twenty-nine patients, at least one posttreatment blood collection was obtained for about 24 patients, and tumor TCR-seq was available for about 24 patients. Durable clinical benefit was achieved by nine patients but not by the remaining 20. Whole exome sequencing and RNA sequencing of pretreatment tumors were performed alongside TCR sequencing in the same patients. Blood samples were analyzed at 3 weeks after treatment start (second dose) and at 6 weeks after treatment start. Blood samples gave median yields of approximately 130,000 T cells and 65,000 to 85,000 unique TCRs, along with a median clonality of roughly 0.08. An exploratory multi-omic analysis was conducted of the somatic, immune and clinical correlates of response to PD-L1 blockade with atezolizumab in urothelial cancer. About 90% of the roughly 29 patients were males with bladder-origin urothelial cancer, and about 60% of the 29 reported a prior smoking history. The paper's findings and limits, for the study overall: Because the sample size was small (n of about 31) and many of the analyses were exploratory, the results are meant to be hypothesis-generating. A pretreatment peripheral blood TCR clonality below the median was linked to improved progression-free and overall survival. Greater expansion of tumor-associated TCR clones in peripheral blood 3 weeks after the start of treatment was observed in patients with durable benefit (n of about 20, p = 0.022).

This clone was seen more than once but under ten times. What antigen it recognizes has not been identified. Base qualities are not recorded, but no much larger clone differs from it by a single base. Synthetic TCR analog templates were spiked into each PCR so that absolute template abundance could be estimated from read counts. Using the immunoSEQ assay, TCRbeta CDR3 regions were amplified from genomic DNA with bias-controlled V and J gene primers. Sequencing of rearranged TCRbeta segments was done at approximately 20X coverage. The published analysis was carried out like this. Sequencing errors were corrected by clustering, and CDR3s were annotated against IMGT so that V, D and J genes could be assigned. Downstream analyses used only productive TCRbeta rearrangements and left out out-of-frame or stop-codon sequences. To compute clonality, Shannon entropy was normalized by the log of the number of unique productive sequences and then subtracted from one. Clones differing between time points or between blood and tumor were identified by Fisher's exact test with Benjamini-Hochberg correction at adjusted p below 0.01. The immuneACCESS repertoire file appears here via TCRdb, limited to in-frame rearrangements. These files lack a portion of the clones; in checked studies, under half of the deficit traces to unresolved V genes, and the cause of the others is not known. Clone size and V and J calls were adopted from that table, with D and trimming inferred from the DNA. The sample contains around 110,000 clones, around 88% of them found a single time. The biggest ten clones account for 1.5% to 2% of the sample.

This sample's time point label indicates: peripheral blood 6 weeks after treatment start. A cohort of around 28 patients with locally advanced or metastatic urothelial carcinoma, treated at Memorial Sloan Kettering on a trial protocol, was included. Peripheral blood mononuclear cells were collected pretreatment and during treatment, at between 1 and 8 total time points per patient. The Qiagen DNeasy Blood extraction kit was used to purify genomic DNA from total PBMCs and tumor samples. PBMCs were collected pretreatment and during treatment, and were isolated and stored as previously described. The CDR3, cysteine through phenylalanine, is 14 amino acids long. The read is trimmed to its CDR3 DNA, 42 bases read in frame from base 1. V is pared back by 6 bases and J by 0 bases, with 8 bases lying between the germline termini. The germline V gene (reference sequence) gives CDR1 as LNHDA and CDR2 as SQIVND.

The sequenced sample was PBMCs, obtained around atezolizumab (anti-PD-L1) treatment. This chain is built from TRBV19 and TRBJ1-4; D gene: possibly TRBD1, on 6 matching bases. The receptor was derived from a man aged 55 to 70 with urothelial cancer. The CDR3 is CASSEGATNEKLFF. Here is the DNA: TGTGCCAGTAGCGAGGGGGCAACTAATGAAAAACTGTTTTTT.